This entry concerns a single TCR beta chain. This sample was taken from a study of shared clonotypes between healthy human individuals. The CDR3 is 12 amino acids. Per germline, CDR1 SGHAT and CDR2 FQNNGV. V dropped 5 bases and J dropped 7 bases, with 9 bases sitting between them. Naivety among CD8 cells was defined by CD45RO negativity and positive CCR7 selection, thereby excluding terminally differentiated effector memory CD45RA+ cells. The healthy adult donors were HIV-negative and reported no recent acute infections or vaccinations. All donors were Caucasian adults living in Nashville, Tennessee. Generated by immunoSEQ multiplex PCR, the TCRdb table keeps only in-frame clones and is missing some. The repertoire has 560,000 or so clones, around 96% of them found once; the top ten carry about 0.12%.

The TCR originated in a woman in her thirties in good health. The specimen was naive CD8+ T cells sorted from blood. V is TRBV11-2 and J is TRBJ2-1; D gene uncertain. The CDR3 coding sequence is TGTGCCAGCAGCGAACCCTGGAATGAGCAGTTCTTC. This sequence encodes CASSEPWNEQFF.